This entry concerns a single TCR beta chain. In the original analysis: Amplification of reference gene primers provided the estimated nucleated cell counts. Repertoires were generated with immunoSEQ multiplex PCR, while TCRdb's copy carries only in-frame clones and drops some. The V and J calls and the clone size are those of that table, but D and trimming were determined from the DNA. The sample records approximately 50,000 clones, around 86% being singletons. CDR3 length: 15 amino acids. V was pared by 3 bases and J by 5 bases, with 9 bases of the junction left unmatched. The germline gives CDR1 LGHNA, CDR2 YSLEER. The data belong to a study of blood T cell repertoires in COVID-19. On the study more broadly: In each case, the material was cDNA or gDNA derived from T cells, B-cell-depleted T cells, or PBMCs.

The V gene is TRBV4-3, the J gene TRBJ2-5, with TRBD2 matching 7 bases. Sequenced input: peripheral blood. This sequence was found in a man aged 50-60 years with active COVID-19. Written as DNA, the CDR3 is TGCGCCAGCAGCCAGTATGAGACTAGCTACGAGACCCAGTACTTC. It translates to CASSQYETSYETQYF.